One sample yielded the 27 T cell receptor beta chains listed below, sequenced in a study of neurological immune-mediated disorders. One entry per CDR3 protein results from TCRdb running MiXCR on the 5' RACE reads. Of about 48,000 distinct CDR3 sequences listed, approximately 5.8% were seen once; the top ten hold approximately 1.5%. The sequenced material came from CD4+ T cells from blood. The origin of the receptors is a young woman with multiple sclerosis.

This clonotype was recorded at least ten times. CDR3 in DNA: TGTGCCAGCAGTCCCGAGGCCGAATTTCCCTACAATGAGCAGTTCTTC. Translating gives CASSPEAEFPYNEQFF. The chain is built from TRBV28 and TRBJ2-1; D call uncertain. The CDR3 is 16 residues long. The germline V gene has CDR1 MDHEN and CDR2 SYDVKM. Trimming removed 5 bases at V and 2 bases at J, with 16 bases between.

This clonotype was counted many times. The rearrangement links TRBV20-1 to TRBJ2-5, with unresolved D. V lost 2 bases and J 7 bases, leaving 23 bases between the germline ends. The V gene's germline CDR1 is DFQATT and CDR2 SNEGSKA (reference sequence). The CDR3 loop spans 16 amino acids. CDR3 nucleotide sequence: TGCAGTGCTAGAAGTCATGGGATAGGCCGGGTGGTGACCCAGTACTTC. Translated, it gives CSARSHGIGRVVTQYF.

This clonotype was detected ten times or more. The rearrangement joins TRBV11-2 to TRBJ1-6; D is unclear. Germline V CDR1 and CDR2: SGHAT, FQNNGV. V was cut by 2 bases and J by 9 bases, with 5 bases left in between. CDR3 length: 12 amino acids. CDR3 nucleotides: TGTGCCAGCAGCTTATCGGTTTCACCCCTCCACTTT. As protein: CASSLSVSPLHF.

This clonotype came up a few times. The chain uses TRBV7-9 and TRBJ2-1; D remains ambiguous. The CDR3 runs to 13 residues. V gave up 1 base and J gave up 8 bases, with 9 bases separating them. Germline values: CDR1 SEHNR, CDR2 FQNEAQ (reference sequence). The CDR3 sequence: CASSLVAIDEQFF. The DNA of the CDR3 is TGTGCCAGCAGCTTAGTCGCTATCGATGAGCAGTTCTTC.

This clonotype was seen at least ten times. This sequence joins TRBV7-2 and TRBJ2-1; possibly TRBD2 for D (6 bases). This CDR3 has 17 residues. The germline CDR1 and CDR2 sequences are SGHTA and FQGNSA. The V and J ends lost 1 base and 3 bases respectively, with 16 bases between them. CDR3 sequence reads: CASSLDSTGVGYNEQFF. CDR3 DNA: TGTGCCAGCAGCTTAGATTCGACGGGAGTAGGCTACAATGAGCAGTTCTTC. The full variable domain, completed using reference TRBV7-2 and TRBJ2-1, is GAGVSQSPSNKVTEKGKDVELRCDPISGHTALYWYRQSLGQGLEFLIYFQGNSAPDKSGLPSDRFSAERTGGSVSTLTIQRTQQEDSAVYLCASSLDSTGVGYNEQFFGPGTRLTVL.

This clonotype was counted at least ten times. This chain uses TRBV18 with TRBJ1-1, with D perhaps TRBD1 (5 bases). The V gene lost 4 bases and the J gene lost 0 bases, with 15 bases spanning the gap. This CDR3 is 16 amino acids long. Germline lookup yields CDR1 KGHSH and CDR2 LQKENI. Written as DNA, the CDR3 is TGTGCCAGCTCACTCGCTGCTCCCAGGGTGAACACTGAAGCTTTCTTT. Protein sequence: CASSLAAPRVNTEAFF.

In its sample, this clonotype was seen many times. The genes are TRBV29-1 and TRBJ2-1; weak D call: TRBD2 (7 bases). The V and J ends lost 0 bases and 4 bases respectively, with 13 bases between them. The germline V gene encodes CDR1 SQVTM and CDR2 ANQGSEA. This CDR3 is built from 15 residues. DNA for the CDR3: TGCAGCGTTGAAGATGCGGGGAGGGGGTACAATGAGCAGTTCTTC. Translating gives CSVEDAGRGYNEQFF.

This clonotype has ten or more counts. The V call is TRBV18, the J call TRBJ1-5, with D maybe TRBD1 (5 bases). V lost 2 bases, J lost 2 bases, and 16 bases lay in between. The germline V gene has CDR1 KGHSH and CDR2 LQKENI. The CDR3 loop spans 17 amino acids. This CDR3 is CASSPRGGSRGNQPQHF. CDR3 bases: TGTGCCAGCTCACCAAGGGGAGGATCGAGGGGCAATCAGCCCCAGCATTTT. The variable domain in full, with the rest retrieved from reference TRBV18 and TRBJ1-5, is NAGVMQNPRHLVRRRGQEARLRCSPMKGHSHVYWYRQLPEEGLKFMVYLQKENIIDESGMPKERFSAEFPKEGPSILRIQQVVRGDSAAYFCASSPRGGSRGNQPQHFGDGTRLSIL.

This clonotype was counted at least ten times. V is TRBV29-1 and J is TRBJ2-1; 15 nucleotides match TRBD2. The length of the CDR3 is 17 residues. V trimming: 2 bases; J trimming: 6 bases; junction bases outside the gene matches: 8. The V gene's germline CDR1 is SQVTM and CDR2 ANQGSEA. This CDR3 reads CSVERGLAGGVGNEQFF. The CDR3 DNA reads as TGCAGCGTTGAAAGAGGACTAGCGGGGGGGGTGGGCAATGAGCAGTTCTTC.

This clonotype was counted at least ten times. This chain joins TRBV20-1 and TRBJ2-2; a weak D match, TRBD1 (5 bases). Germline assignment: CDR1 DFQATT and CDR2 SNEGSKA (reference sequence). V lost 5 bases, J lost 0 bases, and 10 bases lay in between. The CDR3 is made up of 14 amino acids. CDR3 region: CSAGATSNTGELFF. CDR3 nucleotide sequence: TGCAGTGCTGGGGCTACCTCGAACACCGGGGAGCTGTTTTTT.

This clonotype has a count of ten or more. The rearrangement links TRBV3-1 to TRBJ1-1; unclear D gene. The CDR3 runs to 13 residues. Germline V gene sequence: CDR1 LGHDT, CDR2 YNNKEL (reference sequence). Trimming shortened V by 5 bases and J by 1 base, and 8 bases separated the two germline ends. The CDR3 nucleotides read TGTGCCAGCAGCTCCCCCCAGAACACTGAAGCTTTCTTT. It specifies CASSSPQNTEAFF.

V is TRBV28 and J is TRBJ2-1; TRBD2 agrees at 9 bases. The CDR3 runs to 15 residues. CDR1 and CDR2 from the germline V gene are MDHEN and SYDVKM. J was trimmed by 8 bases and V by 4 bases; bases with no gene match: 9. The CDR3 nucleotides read TGTGCCAGCAGTTCCTATAGCGGGGGCCCCGATGAGCAGTTCTTC. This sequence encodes CASSSYSGGPDEQFF.

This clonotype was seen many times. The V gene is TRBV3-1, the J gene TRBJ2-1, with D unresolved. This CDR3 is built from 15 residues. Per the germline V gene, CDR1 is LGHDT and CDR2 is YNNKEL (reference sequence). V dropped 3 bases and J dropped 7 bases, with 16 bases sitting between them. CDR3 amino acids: CASSHLRSVGNEQFF. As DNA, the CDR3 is TGTGCCAGCAGCCACTTGCGGTCCGTAGGGAATGAGCAGTTCTTC.

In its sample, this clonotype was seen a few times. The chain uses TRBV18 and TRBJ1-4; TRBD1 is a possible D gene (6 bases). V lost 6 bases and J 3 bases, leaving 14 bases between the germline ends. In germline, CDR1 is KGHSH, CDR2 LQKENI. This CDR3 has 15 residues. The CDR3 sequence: CASSQQGSANEKLFF. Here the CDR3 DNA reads TGTGCCAGCTCGCAACAGGGTTCGGCTAATGAAAAACTGTTTTTT.

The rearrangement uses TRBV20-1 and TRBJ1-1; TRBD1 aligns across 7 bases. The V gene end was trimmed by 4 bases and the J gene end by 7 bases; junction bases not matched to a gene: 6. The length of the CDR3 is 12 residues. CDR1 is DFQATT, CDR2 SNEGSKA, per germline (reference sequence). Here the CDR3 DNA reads TGCAGTGCTACCGACAGGGTAAATGAAGCTTTCTTT. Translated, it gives CSATDRVNEAFF.

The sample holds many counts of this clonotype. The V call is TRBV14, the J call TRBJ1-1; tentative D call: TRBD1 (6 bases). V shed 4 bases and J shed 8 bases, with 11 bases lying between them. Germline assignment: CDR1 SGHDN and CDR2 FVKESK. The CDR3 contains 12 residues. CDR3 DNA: TGTGCCAGCAGCCGAAGACAGGCCGAAGCTTTCTTT. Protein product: CASSRRQAEAFF.

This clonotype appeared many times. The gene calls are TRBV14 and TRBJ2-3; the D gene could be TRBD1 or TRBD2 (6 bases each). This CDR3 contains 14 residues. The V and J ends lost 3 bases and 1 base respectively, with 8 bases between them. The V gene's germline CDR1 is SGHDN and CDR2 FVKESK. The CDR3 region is CASSQGGGTDTQYF. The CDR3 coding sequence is TGTGCCAGCAGCCAGGGGGGCGGCACAGATACGCAGTATTTT.

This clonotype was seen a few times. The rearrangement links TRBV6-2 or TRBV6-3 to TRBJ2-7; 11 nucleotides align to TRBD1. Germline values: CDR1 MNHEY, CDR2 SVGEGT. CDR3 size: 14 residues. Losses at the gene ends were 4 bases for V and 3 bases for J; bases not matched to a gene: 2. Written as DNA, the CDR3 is TGTGCCAGCAGTTTCGGGACAGGGGGCTACGAGCAGTACTTC. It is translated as CASSFGTGGYEQYF.

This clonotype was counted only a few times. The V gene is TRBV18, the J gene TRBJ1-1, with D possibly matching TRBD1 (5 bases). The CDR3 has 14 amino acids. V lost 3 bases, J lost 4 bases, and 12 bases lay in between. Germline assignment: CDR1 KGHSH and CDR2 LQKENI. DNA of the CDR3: TGTGCCAGCTCACCCGGGGCCCAAAGCACTGAAGCTTTCTTT. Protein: CASSPGAQSTEAFF.

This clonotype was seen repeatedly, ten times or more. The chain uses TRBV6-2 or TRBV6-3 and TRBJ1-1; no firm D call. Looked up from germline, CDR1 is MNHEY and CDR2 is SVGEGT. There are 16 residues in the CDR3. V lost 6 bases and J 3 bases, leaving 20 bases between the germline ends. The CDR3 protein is CASSGLDGGGDTEAFF. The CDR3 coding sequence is TGTGCCAGCAGCGGCCTGGACGGCGGTGGGGACACTGAAGCTTTCTTT.

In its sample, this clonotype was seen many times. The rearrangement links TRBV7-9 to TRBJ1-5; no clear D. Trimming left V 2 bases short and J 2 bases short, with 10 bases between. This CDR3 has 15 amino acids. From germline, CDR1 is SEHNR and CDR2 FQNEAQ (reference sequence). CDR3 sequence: CASSLSGDGNQPQHF. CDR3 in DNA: TGTGCCAGCAGCTTATCAGGTGATGGCAATCAGCCCCAGCATTTT.

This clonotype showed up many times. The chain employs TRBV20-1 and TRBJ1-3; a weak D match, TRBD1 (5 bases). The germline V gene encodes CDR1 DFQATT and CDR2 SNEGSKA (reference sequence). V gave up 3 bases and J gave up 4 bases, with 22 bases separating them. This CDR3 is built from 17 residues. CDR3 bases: TGCAGTGCTAGTACCTCTACGGGGGAATACTGGGGAAACACCATATATTTT. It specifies CSASTSTGEYWGNTIYF.

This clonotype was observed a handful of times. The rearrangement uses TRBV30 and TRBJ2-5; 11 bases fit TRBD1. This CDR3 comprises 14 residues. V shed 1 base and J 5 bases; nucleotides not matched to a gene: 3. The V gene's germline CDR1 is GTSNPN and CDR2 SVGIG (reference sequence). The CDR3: CAWSGTGGTETQYF. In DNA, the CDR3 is TGTGCCTGGAGTGGGACAGGGGGCACCGAGACCCAGTACTTC.

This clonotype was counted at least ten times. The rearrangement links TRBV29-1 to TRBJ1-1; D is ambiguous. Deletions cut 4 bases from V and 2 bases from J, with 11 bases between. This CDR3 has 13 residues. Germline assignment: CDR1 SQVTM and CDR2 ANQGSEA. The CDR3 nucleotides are TGCAGCGTTGGCCACGGACGTAACACTGAAGCTTTCTTT. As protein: CSVGHGRNTEAFF. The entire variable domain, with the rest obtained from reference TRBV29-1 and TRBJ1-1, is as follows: SAVISQKPSRDICQRGTSLTIQCQVDSQVTMMFWYRQQPGQSLTLIATANQGSEATYESGFVIDKFPISRPNLTFSTLTVSNMSPEDSSIYLCSVGHGRNTEAFFGQGTRLTVV.

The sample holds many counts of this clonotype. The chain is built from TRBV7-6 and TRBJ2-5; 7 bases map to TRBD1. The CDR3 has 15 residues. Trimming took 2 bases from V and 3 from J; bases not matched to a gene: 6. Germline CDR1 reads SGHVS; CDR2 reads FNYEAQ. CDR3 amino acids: CASSLCQGDKETQYF. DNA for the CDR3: TGTGCCAGCAGCTTATGTCAGGGGGACAAAGAGACCCAGTACTTC.

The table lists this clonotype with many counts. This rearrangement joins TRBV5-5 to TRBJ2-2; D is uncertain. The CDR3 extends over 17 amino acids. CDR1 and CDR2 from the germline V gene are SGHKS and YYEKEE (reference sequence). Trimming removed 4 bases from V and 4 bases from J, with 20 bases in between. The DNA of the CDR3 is TGTGCCAGCAGCCCACCGCCCGGCCCGATTCCCACCGGGGAGCTGTTTTTT. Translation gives CASSPPPGPIPTGELFF.

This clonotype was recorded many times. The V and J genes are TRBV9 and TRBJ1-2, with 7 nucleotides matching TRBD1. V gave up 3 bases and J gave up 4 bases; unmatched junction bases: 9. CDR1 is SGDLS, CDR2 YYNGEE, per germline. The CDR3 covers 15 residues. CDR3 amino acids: CASSATTGSPYGYTF. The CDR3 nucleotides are TGTGCCAGCAGCGCAACGACAGGGTCTCCCTATGGCTACACCTTC.